A single sample is the source of the 16 T cell receptor beta chains below, sequenced in a study of PD-L1 blockade in urothelial cancer. Specified time point: peripheral blood 6 weeks after treatment start. TCRdb keeps only in-frame clones here, not all; method: immunoSEQ multiplex PCR. The sample lists around 110,000 clones; around nine tenths were seen once. The input for sequencing was PBMCs, taken around atezolizumab (anti-PD-L1) treatment. The source of these receptors is a man aged 55 to 70 with urothelial cancer.

The chain has TRBV6-5 and TRBJ2-7; TRBD1 agrees at 7 bases. The J segment lost 5 bases and the V segment lost 6 bases, leaving 4 bases of the junction unmatched. Germline assignment: CDR1 MNHEY and CDR2 SVGAGI. The CDR3 consists of 12 residues. The CDR3 DNA sequence: TGTGCCAGCAGCCCCGGGACAGACGAGCAGTACTTC. Encoded protein: CASSPGTDEQYF.

CDR3 bases: TGTGCCAGCAGCACCAGGACAGGGATTGAAGCTTTCTTT. Translated: CASSTRTGIEAFF. The V and J genes are TRBV5-4 and TRBJ1-1; TRBD1 aligns across 8 bases. Germline V gives CDR1 SGHNT, CDR2 YYREEE (reference sequence). V gave up 4 bases and J gave up 7 bases; unmatched junction bases: 6. The CDR3 loop spans 13 amino acids.

This clone was recorded once. The CDR3 DNA is TGTGCCAGCAGTTTGTCACGGTATAATTCACCCCTCCACTTT. Amino acid sequence: CASSLSRYNSPLHF. The chain links TRBV27 to TRBJ1-6; no clear D gene. This CDR3 has 14 residues. V was trimmed by 3 bases and J by 4 bases, leaving 7 bases between them. Germline V CDR1 and CDR2: MNHEY, SMNVEV (reference sequence).

V is TRBV7-2 and J is TRBJ1-3, with D perhaps matching TRBD1 (5 bases). Deletions cut 0 bases from V and 2 bases from J, with 8 bases between. Germline V gives CDR1 SGHTA, CDR2 FQGNSA. CDR3 length equals 15 residues. The CDR3 loop reads CASSLAAGAGNTIYF. CDR3 nucleotides: TGTGCCAGCAGCTTAGCGGCGGGGGCTGGAAACACCATATATTTT.

The chain employs TRBV7-2 and TRBJ1-4, with TRBD1 identical over 8 bases. CDR1 is SGHTA, CDR2 FQGNSA, per germline. Trimming cost V 5 bases and J 2 bases; bases outside gene matches: 4. The CDR3 is 15 amino acids. The CDR3 sequence is CASSRTGGTNEKLFF. DNA of the CDR3: TGTGCCAGCAGCCGCACAGGGGGGACTAATGAAAAACTGTTTTTT.

The rearrangement uses TRBV28 and TRBJ1-2; maybe TRBD1 (6 bases). CDR1 MDHEN and CDR2 SYDVKM come from the germline V gene. V was trimmed by 5 bases and J by 8 bases, leaving 18 bases between them. The CDR3 consists of 14 residues. CDR3 loop: CASSMDSFRYGYTF. CDR3 in DNA: TGTGCCAGCAGTATGGACAGTTTTCGGTACGGCTACACCTTC.

This clone was seen more than once but under ten times. The CDR3 nucleotides are TGTGCCAGCAGCTCGAGGACAGGGGGCGACGAGCAGTACTTC. Translating gives CASSSRTGGDEQYF. The chain is built from TRBV7-9 and TRBJ2-7; 11 positions agree with TRBD1. V was pared by 4 bases and J by 5 bases, with 4 bases of the junction left unmatched. Germline V CDR1 and CDR2: SEHNR, FQNEAQ (reference sequence). The CDR3 extends over 14 amino acids.

This clone was found once. Distinct nucleotide sequences in the sample also encode this CDR3. The chain couples TRBV19 to TRBJ1-5; possibly TRBD1 for D (5 bases). V dropped 2 bases and J dropped 4 bases, with 9 bases sitting between them. Looked up from germline, CDR1 is LNHDA and CDR2 is SQIVND (reference sequence). This CDR3 contains 14 residues. CDR3 bases: TGTGCCAGTAGTATAACGGGGGGAAATCAGCCCCAGCATTTT. This gives the protein CASSITGGNQPQHF.

This chain links TRBV2 with TRBJ1-1; the D is unclear. The CDR3 spans 13 residues. Germline V gives CDR1 SNHLY, CDR2 FYNNEI. V lost 6 bases to trimming and J lost 3 bases, with 11 bases between them. CDR3 sequence: CASSNREDTEAFF. The DNA for the CDR3 is TGTGCCAGCAGCAACCGGGAGGACACTGAAGCTTTCTTT.

This chain joins TRBV9 and TRBJ1-4; 9 bases are a match to TRBD1. The J segment lost 5 bases and the V segment lost 0 bases, leaving 5 bases of the junction unmatched. The germline gives CDR1 SGDLS, CDR2 YYNGEE. This CDR3 region has 16 residues. CDR3 nucleotides: TGTGCCAGCAGCGTAGCAATAGGACAGGGGAATGAAAAACTGTTTTTT. It encodes CASSVAIGQGNEKLFF.

CDR3 nucleotide sequence: TGTGCCAGCAGTTACGATCTGCTAGCGGTCGCCTACGAGCAGTACTTC. Translation: CASSYDLLAVAYEQYF. The chain joins TRBV6-5 to TRBJ2-7; 7 bases are shared with TRBD2. The V segment lost 2 bases and the J segment 2 bases; nucleotides outside the gene matches: 9. Germline CDR1 and CDR2: MNHEY and SVGAGI. This CDR3 has 16 amino acids.

The CDR3 spells CATRGGIKEQFF. CDR3 sequence (DNA): TGTGCCACCCGGGGGGGCATAAAGGAGCAGTTCTTC. This sequence joins TRBV19 and TRBJ2-1; 8 bases align to TRBD2. Germline-derived CDR1 and CDR2 are LNHDA and SQIVND (reference sequence). This CDR3 region has 12 residues. Trimming took 10 bases from V and 10 from J; bases not matched to a gene: 9.

This clone occurred once. This chain uses TRBV18 with TRBJ1-1; D call uncertain. Germline CDR1 KGHSH, CDR2 LQKENI. The CDR3 consists of 16 residues. V dropped 0 bases and J dropped 5 bases, with 16 bases sitting between them. CDR3 in DNA: TGTGCCAGCTCACCACCGCGAGGGAGAGGATTAACTGAAGCTTTCTTT. Encoded protein: CASSPPRGRGLTEAFF.

The chain carries TRBV28 and TRBJ1-4, with TRBD1 matching 7 bases. CDR3 length: 15 residues. CDR1 and CDR2 from the germline V gene are MDHEN and SYDVKM. V lost 7 bases, J lost 5 bases, and 10 bases stayed unmatched. The CDR3 region is CASNPGQALNEKLFF. In DNA form, the CDR3 reads TGTGCCAGCAACCCCGGACAGGCGCTAAATGAAAAACTGTTTTTT.

J is TRBJ1-2 and V is TRBV28; D may be TRBD1 (5 bases). This CDR3 has 14 amino acids. In germline, CDR1 is MDHEN, CDR2 SYDVKM. V was cut by 6 bases and J by 5 bases, with 16 bases left in between. This CDR3 reads CASRISKPGYGYTF. In nucleotides, the CDR3 is TGTGCCAGCAGAATCTCCAAGCCAGGGTATGGCTACACCTTC.

This chain connects TRBV9 to TRBJ2-1; 13 nucleotides line up with TRBD2. Germline CDR1 SGDLS, CDR2 YYNGEE. With V trimmed by 4 bases and J by 5 bases, 3 bases remained unmatched. CDR3 length equals 15 residues. CDR3 bases: TGTGCCAGCAGCCCCGGACTAGCGGGGGACAATGAGCAGTTCTTC. Its translation: CASSPGLAGDNEQFF.